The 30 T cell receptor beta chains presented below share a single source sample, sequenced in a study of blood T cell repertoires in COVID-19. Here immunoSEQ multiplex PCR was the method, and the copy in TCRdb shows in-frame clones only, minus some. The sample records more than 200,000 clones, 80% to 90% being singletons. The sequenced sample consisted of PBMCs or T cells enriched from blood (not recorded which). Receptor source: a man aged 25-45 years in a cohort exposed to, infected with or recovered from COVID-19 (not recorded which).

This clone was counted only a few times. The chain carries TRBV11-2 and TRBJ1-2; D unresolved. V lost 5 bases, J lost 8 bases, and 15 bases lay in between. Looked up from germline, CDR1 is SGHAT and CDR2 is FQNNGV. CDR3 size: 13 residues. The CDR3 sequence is CASSQTRNKGYTF. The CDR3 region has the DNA TGTGCCAGCAGCCAAACGAGGAATAAAGGCTACACCTTC.

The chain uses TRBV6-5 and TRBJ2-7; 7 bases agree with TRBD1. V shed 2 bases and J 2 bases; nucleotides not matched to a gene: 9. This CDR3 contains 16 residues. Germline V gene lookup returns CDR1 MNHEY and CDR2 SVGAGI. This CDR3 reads CASSYKGMQGAYEQYF. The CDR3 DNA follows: TGTGCCAGCAGTTACAAGGGGATGCAGGGGGCCTACGAGCAGTACTTC.

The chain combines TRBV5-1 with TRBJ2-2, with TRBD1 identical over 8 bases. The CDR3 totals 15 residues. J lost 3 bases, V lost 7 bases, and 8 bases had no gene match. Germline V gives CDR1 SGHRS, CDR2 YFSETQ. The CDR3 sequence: CASHAGTGDTGELFF. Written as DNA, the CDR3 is TGCGCCAGCCACGCCGGGACAGGCGACACCGGGGAGCTGTTTTTT.

In nucleotides, the CDR3 is TGTGCCAGCAGCCAATCTAGCGTACCCTACAATGAGCAGTTCTTC. This encodes CASSQSSVPYNEQFF. The genes are TRBV3-1 (or the pseudogene TRBV3-2) and TRBJ2-1, with a possible D match to TRBD2 (6 bases). The CDR3 is made up of 15 amino acids. V shed 2 bases and J shed 2 bases, with 10 bases lying between them. CDR1 and CDR2 (germline): LGHDT, YNNKEL (reference sequence).

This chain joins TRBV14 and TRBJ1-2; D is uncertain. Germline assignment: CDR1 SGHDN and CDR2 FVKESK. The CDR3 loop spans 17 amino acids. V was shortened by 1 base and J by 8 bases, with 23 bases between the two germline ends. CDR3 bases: TGTGCCAGCAGCCAAGGGAGGCAAAGGACCCCAGTATTAGGCTACACCTTC. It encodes CASSQGRQRTPVLGYTF.

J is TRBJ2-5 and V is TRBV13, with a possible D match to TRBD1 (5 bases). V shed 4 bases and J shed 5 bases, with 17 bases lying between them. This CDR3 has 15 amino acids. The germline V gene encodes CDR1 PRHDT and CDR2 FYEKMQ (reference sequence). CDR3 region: CASSSPYDSRETQYF. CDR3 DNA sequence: TGTGCCAGCAGCTCCCCCTATGACAGCCGGGAGACCCAGTACTTC.

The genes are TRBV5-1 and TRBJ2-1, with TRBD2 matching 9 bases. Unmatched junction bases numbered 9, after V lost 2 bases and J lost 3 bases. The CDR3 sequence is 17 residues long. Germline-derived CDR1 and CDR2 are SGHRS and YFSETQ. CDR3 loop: CASSFFLAGLLYNEQFF. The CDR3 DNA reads TGCGCCAGCAGCTTCTTTCTAGCGGGACTACTCTACAATGAGCAGTTCTTC.

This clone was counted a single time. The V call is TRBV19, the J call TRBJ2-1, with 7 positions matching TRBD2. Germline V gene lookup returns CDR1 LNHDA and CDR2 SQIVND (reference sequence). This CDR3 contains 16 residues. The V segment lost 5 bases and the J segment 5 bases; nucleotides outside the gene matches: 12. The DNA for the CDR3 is TGTGCCAGTAGTGATTCCAGCCAGCGGGGTAACAATGAGCAGTTCTTC. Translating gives CASSDSSQRGNNEQFF.

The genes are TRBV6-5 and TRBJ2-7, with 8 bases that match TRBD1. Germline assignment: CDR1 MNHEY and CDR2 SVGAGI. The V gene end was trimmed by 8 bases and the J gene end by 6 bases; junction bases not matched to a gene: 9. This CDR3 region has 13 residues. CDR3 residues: CASHNRGDSEQYF. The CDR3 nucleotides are TGTGCCAGCCACAACAGGGGGGACAGCGAGCAGTACTTC.

Here the CDR3 reads CASSPVLGPNQPQHF. CDR3 bases: TGTGCCAGCAGCCCTGTTCTGGGCCCCAATCAGCCCCAGCATTTT. The J gene is TRBJ1-5, the V gene TRBV3-1 (or the pseudogene TRBV3-2), with D uncertain. Per the germline V gene, CDR1 is LGHDT and CDR2 is YNNKEL (reference sequence). The V end lost 4 bases, the J end lost 3 bases, and 13 bases lay between the germline ends. The CDR3 runs to 15 residues.

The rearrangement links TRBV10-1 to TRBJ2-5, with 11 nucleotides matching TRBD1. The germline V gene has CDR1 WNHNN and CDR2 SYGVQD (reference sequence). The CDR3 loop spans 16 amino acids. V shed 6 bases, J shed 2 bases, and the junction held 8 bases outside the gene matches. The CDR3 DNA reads TGCGCCAGCAGCCCCGGGACAGGGGGGGTTCAAGAGACCCAGTACTTC. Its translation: CASSPGTGGVQETQYF.

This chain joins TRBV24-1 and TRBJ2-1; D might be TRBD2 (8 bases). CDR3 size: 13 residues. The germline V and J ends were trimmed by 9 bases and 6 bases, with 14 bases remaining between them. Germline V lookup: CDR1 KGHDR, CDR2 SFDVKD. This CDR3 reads CATGLAGGNEQFF. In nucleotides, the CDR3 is TGTGCCACCGGACTAGCAGGGGGCAATGAGCAGTTCTTC.

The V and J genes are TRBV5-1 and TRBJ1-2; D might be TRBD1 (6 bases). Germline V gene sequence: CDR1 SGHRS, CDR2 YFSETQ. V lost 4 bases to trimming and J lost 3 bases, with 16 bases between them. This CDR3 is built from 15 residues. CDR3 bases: TGCGCCAGCAGCAACCCAGGGGACAACCACTATGGCTACACCTTC. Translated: CASSNPGDNHYGYTF.

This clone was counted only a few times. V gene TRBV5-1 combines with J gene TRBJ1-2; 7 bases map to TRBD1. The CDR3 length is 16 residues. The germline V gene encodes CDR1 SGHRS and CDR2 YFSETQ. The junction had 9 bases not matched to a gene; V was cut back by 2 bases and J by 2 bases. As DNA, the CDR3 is TGCGCCAGCAGCTTAGGAGGAGGGACAGAAAACTATGGCTACACCTTC. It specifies CASSLGGGTENYGYTF.

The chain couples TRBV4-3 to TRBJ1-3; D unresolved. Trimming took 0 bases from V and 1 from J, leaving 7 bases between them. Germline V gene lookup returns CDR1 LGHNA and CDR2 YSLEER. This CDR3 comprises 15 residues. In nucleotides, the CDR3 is TGCGCCAGCAGCCAAGAGTCCCCGTCTGGAAACACCATATATTTT. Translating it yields CASSQESPSGNTIYF.

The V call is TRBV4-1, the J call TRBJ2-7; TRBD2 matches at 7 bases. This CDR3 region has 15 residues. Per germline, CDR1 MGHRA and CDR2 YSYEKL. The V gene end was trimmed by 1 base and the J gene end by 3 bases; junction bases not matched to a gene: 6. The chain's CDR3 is CASSQASGLDYEQYF. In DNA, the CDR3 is TGCGCCAGCAGCCAAGCGTCCGGACTAGACTACGAGCAGTACTTC.

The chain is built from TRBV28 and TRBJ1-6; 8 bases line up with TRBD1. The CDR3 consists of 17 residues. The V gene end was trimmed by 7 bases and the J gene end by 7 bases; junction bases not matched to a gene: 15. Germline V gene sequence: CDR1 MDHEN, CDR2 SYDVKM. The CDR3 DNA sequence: TGTGCCAGCATAACGACAGGGGCAATCATGTCCAATTCACCCCTCCACTTT. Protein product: CASITTGAIMSNSPLHF.

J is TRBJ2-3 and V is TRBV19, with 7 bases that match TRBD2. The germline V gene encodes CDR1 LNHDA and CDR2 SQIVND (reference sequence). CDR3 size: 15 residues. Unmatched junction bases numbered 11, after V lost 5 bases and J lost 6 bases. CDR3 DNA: TGTGCCAGTAGTCCAAGCGGGATTGCACCTGATACGCAGTATTTT. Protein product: CASSPSGIAPDTQYF.

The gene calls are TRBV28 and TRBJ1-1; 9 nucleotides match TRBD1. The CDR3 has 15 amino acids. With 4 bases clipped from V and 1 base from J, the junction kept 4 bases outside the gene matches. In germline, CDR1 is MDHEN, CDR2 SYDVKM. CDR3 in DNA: TGTGCCAGCAGTTCTGGGGACAGGGAGAACACTGAAGCTTTCTTT. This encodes CASSSGDRENTEAFF.

CDR3 sequence (DNA): TGTGCCAGCTGGGACAGGGAGTTTACTGAAGCTTTCTTT. Translated, it gives CASWDREFTEAFF. This chain uses TRBV2 with TRBJ1-1, with 9 bases matching TRBD1. Germline trimming cut 8 bases from V and 5 bases from J; bases unmatched to any gene: 6. The CDR3 contains 13 residues. The germline V gene encodes CDR1 SNHLY and CDR2 FYNNEI.

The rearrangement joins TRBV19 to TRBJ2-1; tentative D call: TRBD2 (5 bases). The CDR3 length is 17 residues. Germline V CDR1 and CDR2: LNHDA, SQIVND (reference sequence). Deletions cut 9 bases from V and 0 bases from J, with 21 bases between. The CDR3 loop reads CASTQPGIPSSYNEQFF. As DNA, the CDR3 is TGTGCCAGCACCCAACCCGGGATCCCGAGCTCCTACAATGAGCAGTTCTTC.

CDR3 sequence reads: CASKGHSTDTQYF. DNA of the CDR3: TGTGCCAGCAAGGGACACAGCACAGATACGCAGTATTTT. The V and J genes are TRBV6-5 and TRBJ2-3, with D tentatively TRBD1 (6 bases). The V and J ends lost 7 bases and 0 bases respectively, with 8 bases between them. CDR1 MNHEY and CDR2 SVGAGI come from the germline V gene. The CDR3 has 13 amino acids.

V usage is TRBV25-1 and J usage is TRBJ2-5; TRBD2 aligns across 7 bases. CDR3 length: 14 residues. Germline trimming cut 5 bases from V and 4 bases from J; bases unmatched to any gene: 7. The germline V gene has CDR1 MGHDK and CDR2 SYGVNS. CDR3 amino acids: CASSFYPGGETQYF. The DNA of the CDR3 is TGTGCCAGCAGTTTCTACCCGGGAGGAGAGACCCAGTACTTC. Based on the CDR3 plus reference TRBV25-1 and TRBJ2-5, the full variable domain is EADIYQTPRYLVIGTGKKITLECSQTMGHDKMYWYQQDPGMELHLIHYSYGVNSTEKGDLSSESTVSRIRTEHFPLTLESARPSHTSQYLCASSFYPGGETQYFGPGTRLLVL.

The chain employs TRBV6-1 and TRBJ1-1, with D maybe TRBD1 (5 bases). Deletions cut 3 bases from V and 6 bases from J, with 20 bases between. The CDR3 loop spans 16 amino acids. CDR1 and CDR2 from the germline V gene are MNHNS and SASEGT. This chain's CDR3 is CASSETFRVRKAEAFF. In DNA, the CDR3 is TGTGCCAGCAGTGAGACCTTCAGGGTTAGGAAGGCTGAAGCTTTCTTT.

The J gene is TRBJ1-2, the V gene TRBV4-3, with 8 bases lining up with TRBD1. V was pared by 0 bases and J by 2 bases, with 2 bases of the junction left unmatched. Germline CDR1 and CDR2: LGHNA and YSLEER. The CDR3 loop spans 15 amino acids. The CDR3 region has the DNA TGCGCCAGCAGCCAAGATGGACAGGGAAACTATGGCTACACCTTC. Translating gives CASSQDGQGNYGYTF.

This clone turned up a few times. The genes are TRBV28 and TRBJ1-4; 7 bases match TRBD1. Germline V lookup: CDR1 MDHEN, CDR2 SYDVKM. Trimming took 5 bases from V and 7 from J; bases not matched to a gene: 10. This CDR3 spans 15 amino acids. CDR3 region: CASSHRQGLGEKLFF. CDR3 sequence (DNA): TGTGCCAGCAGTCACCGACAGGGATTGGGTGAAAAACTGTTTTTT. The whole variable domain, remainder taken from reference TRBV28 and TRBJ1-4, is DVKVTQSSRYLVKRTGEKVFLECVQDMDHENMFWYRQDPGLGLRLIYFSYDVKMKEKGDIPEGYSVSREKKERFSLILESASTNQTSMYLCASSHRQGLGEKLFFGSGTQLSVL.

The CDR3 DNA follows: TGTGCCAGCAGTTTAGTGAGGGATGACATTCAGTACTTC. Its translation is CASSLVRDDIQYF. The genes are TRBV27 and TRBJ2-4, with D perhaps TRBD2 (5 bases). From germline, CDR1 is MNHEY and CDR2 SMNVEV (reference sequence). Trimming cost V 2 bases and J 8 bases, with 10 bases left between them. The CDR3 contains 13 residues.

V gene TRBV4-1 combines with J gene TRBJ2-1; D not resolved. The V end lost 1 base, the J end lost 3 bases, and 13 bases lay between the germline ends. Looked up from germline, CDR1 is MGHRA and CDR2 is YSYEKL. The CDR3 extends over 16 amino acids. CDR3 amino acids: CASSQARLESYNEQFF. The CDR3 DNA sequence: TGCGCCAGCAGCCAAGCTCGGCTGGAGAGCTACAATGAGCAGTTCTTC.

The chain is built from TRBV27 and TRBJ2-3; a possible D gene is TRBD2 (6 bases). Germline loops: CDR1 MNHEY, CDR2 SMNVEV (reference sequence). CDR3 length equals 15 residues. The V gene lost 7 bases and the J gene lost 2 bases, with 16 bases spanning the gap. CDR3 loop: CASILSPSVTDTQYF. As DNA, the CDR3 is TGTGCCAGCATTCTATCCCCTAGCGTCACAGATACGCAGTATTTT.

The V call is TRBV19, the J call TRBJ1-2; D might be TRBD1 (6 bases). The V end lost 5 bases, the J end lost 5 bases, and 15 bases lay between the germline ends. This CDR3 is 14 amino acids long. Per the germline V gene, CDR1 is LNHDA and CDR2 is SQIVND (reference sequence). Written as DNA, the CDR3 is TGTGCCAGTAGTTTGGCGGGGGGCGTTTATGGCTACACCTTC. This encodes CASSLAGGVYGYTF.